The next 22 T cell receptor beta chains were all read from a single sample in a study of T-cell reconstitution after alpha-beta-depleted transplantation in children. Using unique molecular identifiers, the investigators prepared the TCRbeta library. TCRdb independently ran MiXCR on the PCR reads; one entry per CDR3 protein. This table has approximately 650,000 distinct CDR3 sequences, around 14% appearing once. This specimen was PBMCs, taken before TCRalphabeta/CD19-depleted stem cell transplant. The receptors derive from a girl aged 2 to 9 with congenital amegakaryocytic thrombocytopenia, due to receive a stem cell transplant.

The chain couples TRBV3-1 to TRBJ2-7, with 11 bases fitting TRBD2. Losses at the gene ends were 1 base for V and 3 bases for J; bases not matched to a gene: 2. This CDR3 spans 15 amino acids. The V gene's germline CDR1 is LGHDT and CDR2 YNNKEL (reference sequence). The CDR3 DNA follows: TGTGCCAGCAGCCAAGCACTAGCGGGAGTCTACGAGCAGTACTTC. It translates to CASSQALAGVYEQYF.

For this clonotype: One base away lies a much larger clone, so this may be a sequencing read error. The CDR3 sequence: CASSQPRGIQETQSF. CDR3 coding DNA: TGCGCCAGCAGCCAACCTAGGGGGATACAAGAGACCCAGTCCTTC. The rearrangement joins TRBV5-1 to TRBJ2-5; D possibly corresponds to TRBD1 (6 bases). CDR1 and CDR2 (germline): SGHRS, YFSETQ. The CDR3 has 15 amino acids.

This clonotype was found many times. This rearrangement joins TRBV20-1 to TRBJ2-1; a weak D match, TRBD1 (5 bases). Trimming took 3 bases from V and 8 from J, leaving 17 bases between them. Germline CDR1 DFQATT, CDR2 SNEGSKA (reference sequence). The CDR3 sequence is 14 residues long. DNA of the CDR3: TGCAGTGCTAGTAATTTGGGGCGCGACGATGAGCAGTTCTTC. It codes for CSASNLGRDDEQFF.

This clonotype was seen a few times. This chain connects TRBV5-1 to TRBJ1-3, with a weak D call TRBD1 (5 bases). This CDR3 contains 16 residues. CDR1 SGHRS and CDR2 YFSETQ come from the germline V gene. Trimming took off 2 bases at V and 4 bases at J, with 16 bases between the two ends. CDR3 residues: CASSFGAGGNGNTIYF. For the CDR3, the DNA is TGCGCCAGCAGCTTTGGGGCAGGAGGTAACGGAAACACCATATATTTT.

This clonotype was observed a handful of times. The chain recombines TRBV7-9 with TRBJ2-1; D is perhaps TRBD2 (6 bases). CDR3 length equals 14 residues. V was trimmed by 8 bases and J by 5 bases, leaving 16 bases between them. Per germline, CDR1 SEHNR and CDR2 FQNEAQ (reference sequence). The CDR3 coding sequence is TGTGCCAGCCGAGCCGGAGGGCAAGACAATGAGCAGTTCTTC. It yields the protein CASRAGGQDNEQFF.

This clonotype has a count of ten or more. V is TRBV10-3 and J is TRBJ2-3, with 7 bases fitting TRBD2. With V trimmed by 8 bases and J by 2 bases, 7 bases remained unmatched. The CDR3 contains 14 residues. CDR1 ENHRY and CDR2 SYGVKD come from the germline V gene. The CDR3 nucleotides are TGTGCCATCCGGAGCGGGGCAGTCACAGATACGCAGTATTTT. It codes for CAIRSGAVTDTQYF.

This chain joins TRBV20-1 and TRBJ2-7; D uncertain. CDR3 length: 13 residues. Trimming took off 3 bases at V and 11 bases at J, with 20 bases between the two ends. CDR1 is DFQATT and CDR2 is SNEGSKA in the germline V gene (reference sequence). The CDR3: CSASAGRYREEYF. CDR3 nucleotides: TGCAGTGCTAGCGCTGGACGGTACCGAGAGGAGTACTTC.

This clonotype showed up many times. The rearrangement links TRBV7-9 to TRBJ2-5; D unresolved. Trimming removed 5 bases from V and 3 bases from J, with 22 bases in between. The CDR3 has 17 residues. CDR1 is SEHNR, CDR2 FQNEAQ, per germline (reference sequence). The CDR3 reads CASSELSSGSSKETQYF. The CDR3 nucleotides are TGTGCCAGCAGCGAACTCTCTTCAGGCTCCTCAAAAGAGACCCAGTACTTC.

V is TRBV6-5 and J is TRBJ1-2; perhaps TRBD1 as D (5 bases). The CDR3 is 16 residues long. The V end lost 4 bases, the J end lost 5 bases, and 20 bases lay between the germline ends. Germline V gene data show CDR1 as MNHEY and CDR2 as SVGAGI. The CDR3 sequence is CASSFIDSWDQYGYTF. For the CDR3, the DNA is TGTGCCAGCAGTTTTATTGACTCGTGGGACCAATATGGCTACACCTTC.

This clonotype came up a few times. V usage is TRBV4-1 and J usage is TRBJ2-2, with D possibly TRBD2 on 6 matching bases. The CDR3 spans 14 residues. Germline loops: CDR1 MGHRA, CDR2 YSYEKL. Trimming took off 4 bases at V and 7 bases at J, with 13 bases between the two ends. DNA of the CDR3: TGCGCCAGCAGCCTCGGACTACTTGGCGGGGAGCTGTTTTTT. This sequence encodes CASSLGLLGGELFF.

CDR3 region: CSVVGPSHYNEQFF. The CDR3 nucleotides are TGCAGCGTTGTCGGCCCCTCCCATTACAATGAGCAGTTCTTC. This chain joins TRBV29-1 and TRBJ2-1; D gene ambiguous. The V gene's germline CDR1 is SQVTM and CDR2 ANQGSEA. This CDR3 region has 14 residues. V was clipped by 4 bases and J by 4 bases, with 14 bases between them.

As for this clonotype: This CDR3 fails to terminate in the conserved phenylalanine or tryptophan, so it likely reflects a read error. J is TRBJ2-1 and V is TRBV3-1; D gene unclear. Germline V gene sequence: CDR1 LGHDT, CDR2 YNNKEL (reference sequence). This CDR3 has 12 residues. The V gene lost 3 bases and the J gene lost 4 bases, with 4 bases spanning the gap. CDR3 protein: CASSQEYNEQFL. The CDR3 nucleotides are TGTGCCAGCAGCCAGGAGTACAATGAGCAGTTCCTC.

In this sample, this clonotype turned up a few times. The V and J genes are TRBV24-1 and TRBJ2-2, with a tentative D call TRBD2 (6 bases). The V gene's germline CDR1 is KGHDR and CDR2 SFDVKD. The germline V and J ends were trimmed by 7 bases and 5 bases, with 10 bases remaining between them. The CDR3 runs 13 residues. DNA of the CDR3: TGTGCCACCAGGGGACTCATGACCGGGGAGCTGTTTTTT. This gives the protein CATRGLMTGELFF.

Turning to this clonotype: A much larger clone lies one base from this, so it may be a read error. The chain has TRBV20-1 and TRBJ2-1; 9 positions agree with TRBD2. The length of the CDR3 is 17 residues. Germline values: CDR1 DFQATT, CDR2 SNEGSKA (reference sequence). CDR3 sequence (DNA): TGCTGTGCTAGAGATTTAGCGGGAGTTAGCTCCTACAATGAGCAGTTCTTC. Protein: CCARDLAGVSSYNEQFF.

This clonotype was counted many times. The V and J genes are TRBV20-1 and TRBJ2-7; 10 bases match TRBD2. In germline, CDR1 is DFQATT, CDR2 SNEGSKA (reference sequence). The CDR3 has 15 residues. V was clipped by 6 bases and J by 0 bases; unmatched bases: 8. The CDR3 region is CSASWTSGFSYEQYF. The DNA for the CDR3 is TGCAGTGCCTCTTGGACTAGCGGATTCTCCTACGAGCAGTACTTC.

The CDR3 coding sequence is TGTGCCAGCAGCTTAGAGGGGTCGGTCCTCTACAATGAGCAGTTCTTC. Residues: CASSLEGSVLYNEQFF. The chain has TRBV7-8 and TRBJ2-1, with D maybe TRBD1 (5 bases). Germline assignment: CDR1 SGHVS and CDR2 FQNEAQ. The CDR3 consists of 16 residues. V was pared by 1 base and J by 3 bases, with 13 bases between.

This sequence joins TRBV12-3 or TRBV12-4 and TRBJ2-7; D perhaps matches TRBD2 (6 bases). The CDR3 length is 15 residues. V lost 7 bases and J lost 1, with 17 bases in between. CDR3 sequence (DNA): TGTGCCAGCAACCAGGGACTTTTTAGATCCTACGAGCAGTACTTC. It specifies CASNQGLFRSYEQYF.

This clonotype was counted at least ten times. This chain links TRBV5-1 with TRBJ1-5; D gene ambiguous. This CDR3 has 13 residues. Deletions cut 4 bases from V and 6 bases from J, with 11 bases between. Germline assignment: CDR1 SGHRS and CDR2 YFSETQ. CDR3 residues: CASSLGWGQPQHF. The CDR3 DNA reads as TGCGCCAGCAGCCTGGGTTGGGGTCAGCCCCAGCATTTT.

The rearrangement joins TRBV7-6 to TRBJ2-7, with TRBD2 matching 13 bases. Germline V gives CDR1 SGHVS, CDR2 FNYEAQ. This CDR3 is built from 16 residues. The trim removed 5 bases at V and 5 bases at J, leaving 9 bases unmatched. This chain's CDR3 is CASSTGLAGFMNEQYF. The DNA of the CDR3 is TGTGCCAGCAGCACGGGACTAGCGGGATTTATGAACGAGCAGTACTTC.

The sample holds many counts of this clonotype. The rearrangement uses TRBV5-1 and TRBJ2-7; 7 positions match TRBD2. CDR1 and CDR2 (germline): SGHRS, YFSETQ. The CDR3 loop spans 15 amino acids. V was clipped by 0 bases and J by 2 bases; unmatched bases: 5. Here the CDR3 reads CASSLALAATYEQYF. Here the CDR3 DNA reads TGCGCCAGCAGCTTGGCCCTAGCGGCCACCTACGAGCAGTACTTC.

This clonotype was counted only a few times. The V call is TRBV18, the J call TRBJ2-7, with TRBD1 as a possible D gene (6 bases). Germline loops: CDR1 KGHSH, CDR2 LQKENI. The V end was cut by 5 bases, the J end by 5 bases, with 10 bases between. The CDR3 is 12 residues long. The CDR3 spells CASSRNRDEQYF. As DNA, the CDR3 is TGTGCCAGCTCAAGAAACAGGGACGAGCAGTACTTC.

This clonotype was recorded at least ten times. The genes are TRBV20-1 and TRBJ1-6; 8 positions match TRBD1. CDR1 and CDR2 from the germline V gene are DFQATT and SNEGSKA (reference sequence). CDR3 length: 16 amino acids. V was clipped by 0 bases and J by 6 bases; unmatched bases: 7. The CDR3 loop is CSARDLRTGSNSPLHF. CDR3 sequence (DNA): TGCAGTGCTAGAGATCTGAGGACAGGGAGTAATTCACCCCTCCACTTT.